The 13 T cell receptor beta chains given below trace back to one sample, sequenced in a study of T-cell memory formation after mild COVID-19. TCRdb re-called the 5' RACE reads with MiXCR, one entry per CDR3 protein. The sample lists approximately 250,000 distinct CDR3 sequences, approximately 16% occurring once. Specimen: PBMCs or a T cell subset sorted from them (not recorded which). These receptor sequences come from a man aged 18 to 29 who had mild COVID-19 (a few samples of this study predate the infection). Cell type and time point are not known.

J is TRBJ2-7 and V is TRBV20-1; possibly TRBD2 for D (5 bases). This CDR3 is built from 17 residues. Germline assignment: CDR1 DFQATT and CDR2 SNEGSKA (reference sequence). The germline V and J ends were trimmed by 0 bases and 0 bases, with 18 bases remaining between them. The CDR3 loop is CSARDQGGPRISYEQYF. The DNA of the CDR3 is TGCAGTGCTAGAGATCAAGGAGGACCCCGAATCTCCTACGAGCAGTACTTC.

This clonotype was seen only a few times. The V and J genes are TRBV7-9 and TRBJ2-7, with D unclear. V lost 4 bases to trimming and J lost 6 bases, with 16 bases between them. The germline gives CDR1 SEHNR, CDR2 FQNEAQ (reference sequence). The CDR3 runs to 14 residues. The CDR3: CASSSRATGGEQYV. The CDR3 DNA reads TGTGCCAGCAGCTCCCGCGCCACGGGCGGCGAGCAGTACGTC.

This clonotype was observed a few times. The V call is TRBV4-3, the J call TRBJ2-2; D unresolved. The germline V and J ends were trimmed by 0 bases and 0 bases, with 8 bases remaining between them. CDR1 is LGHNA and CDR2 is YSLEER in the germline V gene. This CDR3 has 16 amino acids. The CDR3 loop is CASSQDRSANTGELFF. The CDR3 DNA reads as TGCGCCAGCAGCCAAGACAGGTCTGCGAACACCGGGGAGCTGTTTTTT.

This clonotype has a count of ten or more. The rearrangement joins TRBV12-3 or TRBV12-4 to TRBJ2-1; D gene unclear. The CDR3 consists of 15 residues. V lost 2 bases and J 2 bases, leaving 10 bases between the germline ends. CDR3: CASSLIVGTYNEQFF. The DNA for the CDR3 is TGTGCCAGCAGTTTAATAGTGGGGACCTACAATGAGCAGTTCTTC.

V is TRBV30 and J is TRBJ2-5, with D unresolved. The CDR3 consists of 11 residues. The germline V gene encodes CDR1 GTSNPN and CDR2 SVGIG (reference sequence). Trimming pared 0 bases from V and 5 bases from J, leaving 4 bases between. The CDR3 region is CAWSVVETQYF. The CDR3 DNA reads TGTGCCTGGAGTGTAGTCGAGACCCAGTACTTC.

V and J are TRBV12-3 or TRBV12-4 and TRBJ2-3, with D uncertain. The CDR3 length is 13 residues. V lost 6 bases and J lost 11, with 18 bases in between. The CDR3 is CASSQSSWEGQYF. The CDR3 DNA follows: TGTGCCAGCAGCCAAAGCTCGTGGGAAGGGCAGTATTTT.

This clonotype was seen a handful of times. This chain's CDR3 is CASSPPGQGYGYTF. The CDR3 DNA follows: TGTGCCAGCAGCCCTCCCGGACAGGGCTATGGCTACACCTTC. V gene TRBV4-2 combines with J gene TRBJ1-2; 8 bases are shared with TRBD1. CDR1 LGHNA and CDR2 YNFKEQ come from the germline V gene. This CDR3 comprises 14 residues. V was clipped by 4 bases and J by 4 bases; unmatched bases: 5.

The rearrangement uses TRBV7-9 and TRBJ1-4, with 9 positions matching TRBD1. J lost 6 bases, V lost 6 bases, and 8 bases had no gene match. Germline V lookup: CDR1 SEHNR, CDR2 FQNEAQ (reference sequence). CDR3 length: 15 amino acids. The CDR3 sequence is CASRSVWTGDEKLFF. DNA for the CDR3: TGTGCCAGCAGGTCCGTGTGGACAGGGGATGAAAAACTGTTTTTT.

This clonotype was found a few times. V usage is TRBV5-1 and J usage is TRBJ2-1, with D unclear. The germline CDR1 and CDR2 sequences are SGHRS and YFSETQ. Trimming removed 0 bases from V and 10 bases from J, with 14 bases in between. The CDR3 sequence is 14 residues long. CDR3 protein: CASSLVADLGEQFF. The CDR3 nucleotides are TGCGCCAGCAGCTTGGTCGCTGACCTTGGGGAGCAGTTCTTC. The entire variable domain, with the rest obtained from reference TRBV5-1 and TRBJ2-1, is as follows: KAGVTQTPRYLIKTRGQQVTLSCSPISGHRSVSWYQQTPGQGLQFLFEYFSETQRNKGNFPGRFSGRQFSNSRSEMNVSTLELGDSALYLCASSLVADLGEQFFGPGTRLTVL.

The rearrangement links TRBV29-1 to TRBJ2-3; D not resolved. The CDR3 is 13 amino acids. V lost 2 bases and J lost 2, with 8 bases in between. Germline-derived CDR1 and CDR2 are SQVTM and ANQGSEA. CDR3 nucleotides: TGCAGCGTTGAAACTACTTACACAGATACGCAGTATTTT. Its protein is CSVETTYTDTQYF.

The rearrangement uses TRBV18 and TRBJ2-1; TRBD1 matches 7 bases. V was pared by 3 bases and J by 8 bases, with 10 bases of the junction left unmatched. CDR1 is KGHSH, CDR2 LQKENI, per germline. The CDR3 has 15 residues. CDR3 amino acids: CASSPNRQGMHEQFF. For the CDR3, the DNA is TGTGCCAGCTCACCCAACCGACAGGGCATGCATGAGCAGTTCTTC.

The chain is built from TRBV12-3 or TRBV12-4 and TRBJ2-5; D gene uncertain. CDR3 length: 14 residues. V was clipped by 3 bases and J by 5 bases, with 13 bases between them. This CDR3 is CASSFLRPAETQYF. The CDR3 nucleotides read TGTGCCAGCAGTTTTTTACGGCCTGCGGAGACCCAGTACTTC.

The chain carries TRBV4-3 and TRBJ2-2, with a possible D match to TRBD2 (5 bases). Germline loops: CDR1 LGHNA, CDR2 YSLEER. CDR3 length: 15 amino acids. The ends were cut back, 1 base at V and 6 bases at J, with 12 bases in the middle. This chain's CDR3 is CASSQGVGRSGELFF. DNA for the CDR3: TGCGCCAGCAGCCAAGGAGTGGGGAGATCCGGGGAGCTGTTTTTT.